This T cell receptor beta chain was identified in a study of blood T cell repertoires in COVID-19. The overall study: There were acute and convalescent COVID-19 samples, and they came from the United States, Italy and Spain.

The table lists this clone with a count of one. Authors' processing steps: Researchers report that nucleated cell counts were estimated from reference gene primer amplification. The method was immunoSEQ multiplex PCR; TCRdb's version includes in-frame clones alone and lacks a portion of them. D and trimming were read from the DNA, whereas the V and J calls and clone size are those reported in that table. The table shows 200,000 or so clones, with about 85% occurring only once. Germline V gene data show CDR1 as SQVTM and CDR2 as ANQGSEA. There are 17 residues in the CDR3. Trimming shortened V by 1 base and J by 0 bases, and 17 bases separated the two germline ends.

The chain is built from TRBV29-1 and TRBJ2-3; TRBD2 might be the D (6 bases). The sample comprised peripheral blood. The receptor's source is a man between 65 and 80 years old with acute or convalescent COVID-19. The CDR3 loop is CSVEALAGTSSTDTQYF. The CDR3 region has the DNA TGCAGCGTTGAAGCCCTCGCGGGGACTTCTAGCACAGATACGCAGTATTTT.